The 16 T cell receptor beta chains reported below all come from one sample, sequenced in a study of Ad26.COV2.S vaccination and SARS-CoV-2 variants. Assay: immunoSEQ multiplex PCR; the TCRdb copy retains only in-frame clones and omits some. Of under 400,000 clones listed, around 87% are singletons. Treatment specified: some 19 received Ad26.COV2.S at low or high dose, single or two shots; about 5 received placebo; per-sample allocation not given. The investigators took samples on day 63 after the first vaccine or placebo injection. Sequenced material: peripheral blood, taken in a trial of Ad26.COV2.S vaccine versus placebo. The receptor source for this set is a person aged 18 to 59 who received the Ad26.COV2.S COVID-19 vaccine or a placebo.

The V and J genes are TRBV6-5 and TRBJ2-7; D tentatively reads TRBD1 or TRBD2 (6 bases each). The length of the CDR3 is 14 residues. Trimming removed 5 bases at V and 5 bases at J, with 16 bases between. Germline values: CDR1 MNHEY, CDR2 SVGAGI. The CDR3 region has the DNA TGTGCCAGCAGTCCCGACACAGGGAGGAACGAGCAGTACTTC. This translates into CASSPDTGRNEQYF.

The gene calls are TRBV7-8 and TRBJ2-2; TRBD2 agrees at 15 bases. Germline assignment: CDR1 SGHVS and CDR2 FQNEAQ. The CDR3 extends over 18 amino acids. J gave up 9 bases and V 4 bases, and 12 bases lay outside the gene matches. CDR3 protein: CASSSLGLAGGSLRELFF. The CDR3 nucleotides are TGTGCCAGCAGCTCGCTGGGACTAGCGGGGGGAAGTCTCCGGGAGCTGTTTTTT.

V usage is TRBV14 and J usage is TRBJ1-1; D is perhaps TRBD1 (6 bases). Germline CDR1 SGHDN, CDR2 FVKESK. Trimming took 1 base from V and 5 from J, leaving 17 bases between them. CDR3 size: 16 residues. CDR3 sequence reads: CASSQAPGGRETEAFF. The CDR3 DNA reads TGTGCCAGCAGCCAAGCCCCTGGGGGGCGCGAGACTGAAGCTTTCTTT.

CDR3 loop: CASSRVARNQPQHF. In DNA, the CDR3 is TGTGCCAGTAGTAGAGTCGCTCGGAATCAGCCCCAGCATTTT. This chain joins TRBV19 and TRBJ1-5; D unresolved. The CDR3 sequence is 14 residues long. Germline CDR1 reads LNHDA; CDR2 reads SQIVND (reference sequence). Deletions cut 4 bases from V and 4 bases from J, with 11 bases between.

The chain carries TRBV7-3 and TRBJ2-7; D may be TRBD1 (7 bases). The germline CDR1 and CDR2 sequences are SGHTA and FQGTGA. Trimming shortened V by 5 bases and J by 5 bases, and 19 bases separated the two germline ends. This CDR3 comprises 15 residues. DNA of the CDR3: TGTGCCAGCAGCCCCTTGGGCAGGGGGGACCACGAGCAGTACTTC. Amino acids: CASSPLGRGDHEQYF. The entire variable domain, with the rest obtained from reference TRBV7-3 and TRBJ2-7, is as follows: GAGVSQTPSNKVTEKGKYVELRCDPISGHTALYWYRQSLGQGPEFLIYFQGTGAADDSGLPNDRFFAVRPEGSVSTLKIQRTERGDSAVYLCASSPLGRGDHEQYFGPGTRLTVT.

The CDR3 DNA is TGTGCCAGCAGCCAGGGCGGTGTGGTGTACGAGCAGTACTTC. This encodes CASSQGGVVYEQYF. The chain is built from TRBV9 and TRBJ2-7; a weak D match, TRBD1 (5 bases). The CDR3 is made up of 14 amino acids. Deletions cut 4 bases from V and 4 bases from J, with 15 bases between. Germline loops: CDR1 SGDLS, CDR2 YYNGEE.

The chain employs TRBV6-1 and TRBJ2-7; no firm D call. Germline CDR1 is MNHNS and CDR2 is SASEGT. The V end was cut by 3 bases, the J end by 6 bases, with 15 bases between. The CDR3 runs 14 residues. The CDR3 spells CASSEERASSEQYF. The CDR3 nucleotides read TGTGCCAGCAGTGAGGAACGGGCGTCGTCCGAGCAGTACTTC.

The chain is built from TRBV6-5 and TRBJ1-2, with a tentative D call TRBD1 (5 bases). This CDR3 spans 11 amino acids. V lost 7 bases and J lost 9, with 12 bases in between. Germline CDR1 MNHEY, CDR2 SVGAGI. The CDR3 DNA sequence: TGTGCCAGCAAGCGGGACCGACGCTACACCTTC. This translates into CASKRDRRYTF.

This chain connects TRBV4-1 to TRBJ2-1; 14 bases map to TRBD2. The germline V gene has CDR1 MGHRA and CDR2 YSYEKL. CDR3 length equals 18 residues. V gave up 1 base and J gave up 0 bases; unmatched junction bases: 2. The CDR3 nucleotides are TGCGCCAGCAGCCAAGTCGGACTAGCGGGGGGCTCCTACAATGAGCAGTTCTTC. Translating gives CASSQVGLAGGSYNEQFF.

This clone was seen a single time. The J gene is TRBJ1-5, the V gene TRBV6-6; no clear D gene. CDR3 length equals 14 residues. Germline V gives CDR1 MNHNY, CDR2 SVGAGI (reference sequence). V lost 2 bases to trimming and J lost 1 base, with 6 bases between them. In nucleotides, the CDR3 is TGTGCCAGCAGTTACGAGGCCAGCAATCAGCCCCAGCATTTT. Its translation is CASSYEASNQPQHF.

With respect to this clone: A read error may account for a junction end that differs from germline. V and J are TRBV12-3 or TRBV12-4 and TRBJ2-3; D remains unclear. The CDR3 spans 10 residues. The CDR3 DNA is TGTGCCAGCAGTTTCGGGTCCCAGTTTTTT. Amino acids: CASSFGSQFF.

The genes are TRBV5-6 and TRBJ2-1; TRBD2 matches at 7 bases. The germline gives CDR1 SGHDT, CDR2 YYEEEE. The CDR3 extends over 18 amino acids. With V trimmed by 6 bases and J by 0 bases, 15 bases remained unmatched. CDR3 nucleotide sequence: TGTGCCAGCAACAAACAGCGACTAGCCCCCCTCTCCTACAATGAGCAGTTCTTC. Amino acids: CASNKQRLAPLSYNEQFF.

This clone was detected once. The chain joins TRBV27 to TRBJ1-2, with TRBD1 identical over 7 bases. The CDR3 is made up of 13 amino acids. V shed 5 bases and J 7 bases; nucleotides not matched to a gene: 7. Germline CDR1 MNHEY, CDR2 SMNVEV (reference sequence). CDR3 protein: CASSQTGVAGYTF. The DNA of the CDR3 is TGTGCCAGCAGTCAAACAGGGGTGGCTGGCTACACCTTC.

In its sample, this clone was seen once. The gene calls are TRBV6-5 and TRBJ2-3; D possibly corresponds to TRBD2 (6 bases). Germline V gene data show CDR1 as MNHEY and CDR2 as SVGAGI. Trimming shortened V by 3 bases and J by 5 bases, and 12 bases separated the two germline ends. CDR3 length equals 14 residues. In nucleotides, the CDR3 is TGTGCCAGCAGTTATACCGGGGGAGAAGATACGCAGTATTTT. As protein: CASSYTGGEDTQYF.

CDR3 nucleotides: TGTGCCAGCGCGAGTTATGCTGAAGCTTTCTTT. It encodes CASASYAEAFF. The chain couples TRBV27 to TRBJ1-1; no reliable D call. The length of the CDR3 is 11 residues. V lost 8 bases to trimming and J lost 6 bases, with 10 bases between them. Germline CDR1 reads MNHEY; CDR2 reads SMNVEV (reference sequence).

The genes are TRBV19 and TRBJ1-5; D unclear. Trimming took off 1 base at V and 3 bases at J, with 16 bases between the two ends. CDR1 and CDR2 from the germline V gene are LNHDA and SQIVND (reference sequence). There are 17 residues in the CDR3. This chain's CDR3 is CASSIGYSAVDNQPQHF. DNA for the CDR3: TGTGCCAGTAGTATAGGGTACAGCGCGGTTGACAATCAGCCCCAGCATTTT.